What follows are 28 T cell receptor beta chains derived from one specimen sequenced in a study of spatial heterogeneity in lung cancer. From the 5' RACE reads, TCRdb called clonotypes with MiXCR, one entry per CDR3 protein. The sample shows approximately 50,000 distinct CDR3 sequences, 6.5% to 7.5% of them seen only once. Described time point: blood at routine non-recurrence follow-up after resection. In each case, whole RNA from tumor, nontumor lung or frozen PBMC was sequenced unsorted. The sequences come from PBMCs, collected at follow-up. All receptors derive from a female donor with early-stage non-small cell lung cancer.

V gene TRBV7-9 combines with J gene TRBJ2-3; D is perhaps TRBD1 or TRBD2 (5 bases each). The CDR3 spans 13 residues. The ends were cut back, 2 bases at V and 6 bases at J, with 9 bases in the middle. From germline, CDR1 is SEHNR and CDR2 FQNEAQ (reference sequence). CDR3 region: CASSLSGADTQYF. CDR3 DNA sequence: TGTGCCAGCAGCTTATCCGGGGCCGATACGCAGTATTTT.

The chain uses TRBV5-1 and TRBJ2-1, with 7 bases aligning to TRBD2. The ends lost 0 bases at V and 4 bases at J; junction bases unmatched: 10. CDR1 is SGHRS, CDR2 YFSETQ, per germline. CDR3 length equals 17 residues. The CDR3 DNA is TGCGCCAGCAGCTTGGCCCCCACGGGCGGGGGATACAATGAGCAGTTCTTC. Protein: CASSLAPTGGGYNEQFF.

There are a few counts of this clonotype. V is TRBV10-3 and J is TRBJ2-5; TRBD2 matches 9 bases. Germline lookup yields CDR1 ENHRY and CDR2 SYGVKD. The CDR3 is made up of 13 amino acids. The CDR3 loop reads CAAGLAGQETQYF. In DNA form, the CDR3 reads TGTGCTGCTGGGCTAGCGGGACAAGAGACCCAGTACTTC.

In this sample, this clonotype turned up many times. The rearrangement uses TRBV11-2 and TRBJ1-2, with a weak D call TRBD1 (6 bases). Per the germline V gene, CDR1 is SGHAT and CDR2 is FQNNGV. Deletions cut 5 bases from V and 3 bases from J, with 25 bases between. The CDR3 sequence is 18 residues long. CDR3 loop: CASSPLGAKRDEDYGYTF. The CDR3, as DNA: TGTGCCAGCAGCCCCCTGGGGGCCAAGAGGGACGAAGACTATGGCTACACCTTC.

There are many counts of this clonotype. The chain carries TRBV7-2 and TRBJ2-1, with 8 bases matching TRBD1. With 5 bases clipped from V and 9 bases from J, the junction kept 9 bases outside the gene matches. Germline lookup yields CDR1 SGHTA and CDR2 FQGNSA. The CDR3 extends over 14 amino acids. The CDR3 nucleotides read TGTGCCAGCAGCCTCAGCTCTGACAGGGGTGAGCAGTTCTTC. This sequence encodes CASSLSSDRGEQFF.

The genes are TRBV6-6 and TRBJ2-7; 8 bases are a match to TRBD1. Losses at the gene ends were 10 bases for V and 2 bases for J; bases not matched to a gene: 7. Germline CDR1 and CDR2: MNHNY and SVGAGI (reference sequence). The CDR3 length is 13 residues. The CDR3: CAISGQGPYEQYF. In DNA form, the CDR3 reads TGTGCCATCTCTGGACAGGGCCCCTACGAGCAGTACTTC.

J is TRBJ1-1 and V is TRBV10-1, with D unresolved. V was clipped by 2 bases and J by 0 bases, with 7 bases between them. The CDR3 totals 14 residues. The germline V gene has CDR1 WNHNN and CDR2 SYGVQD (reference sequence). CDR3 bases: TGCGCCAGCAGTGAGACAGACTTGAACACTGAAGCTTTCTTT. This gives the protein CASSETDLNTEAFF.

This clonotype was counted at least ten times. The rearrangement uses TRBV5-1 and TRBJ2-3, with TRBD2 identical over 8 bases. CDR1 is SGHRS and CDR2 is YFSETQ in the germline V gene. The CDR3 has 14 residues. V dropped 2 bases and J dropped 4; count of bases not matched to a gene: 3. CDR3 in DNA: TGCGCCAGCAGCTTAAGCGGGGGCTCAGATACGCAGTATTTT. This gives the protein CASSLSGGSDTQYF.

The rearrangement joins TRBV20-1 to TRBJ2-1, with D tentatively TRBD2 (6 bases). V shed 6 bases and J shed 6 bases, with 18 bases lying between them. This CDR3 spans 14 amino acids. CDR1 is DFQATT and CDR2 is SNEGSKA in the germline V gene (reference sequence). DNA of the CDR3: TGCAGTGCAGACCCCGGGGGAGCCGGCAATGAGCAGTTCTTC. This sequence encodes CSADPGGAGNEQFF.

The sample holds many counts of this clonotype. The chain uses TRBV5-1 and TRBJ2-4; the D gene is possibly TRBD1 (7 bases). The CDR3 covers 14 residues. V was clipped by 4 bases and J by 3 bases, with 11 bases between them. From germline, CDR1 is SGHRS and CDR2 YFSETQ. As DNA, the CDR3 is TGCGCCAGCAGCGCTCAGGGGGGCAAAAACATTCAGTACTTC. Residues: CASSAQGGKNIQYF. The whole variable domain, remainder taken from reference TRBV5-1 and TRBJ2-4, is KAGVTQTPRYLIKTRGQQVTLSCSPISGHRSVSWYQQTPGQGLQFLFEYFSETQRNKGNFPGRFSGRQFSNSRSEMNVSTLELGDSALYLCASSAQGGKNIQYFGAGTRLSVL.

This clonotype showed up just a few times. This sequence joins TRBV10-2 and TRBJ2-3; 10 bases fit TRBD1. CDR3 size: 16 residues. The germline V gene has CDR1 WSHSY and CDR2 SAAADI. Trimming removed 2 bases from V and 6 bases from J; junction bases left unmatched: 8. CDR3 in amino acids: CASSERAADRGDTQYF. DNA of the CDR3: TGCGCCAGCAGTGAGCGAGCTGCGGACAGGGGGGATACGCAGTATTTT.

This clonotype was detected ten times or more. The chain combines TRBV6-6 with TRBJ1-1, with a tentative D call TRBD1 (5 bases). The ends were cut back, 5 bases at V and 6 bases at J, with 7 bases in the middle. The CDR3 spans 11 residues. The germline V gene has CDR1 MNHNY and CDR2 SVGAGI (reference sequence). The DNA of the CDR3 is TGTGCCAGCAGTAGGGGCGCTGAAGCTTTCTTT. Translated, it gives CASSRGAEAFF.

This clonotype has a handful of counts. V gene TRBV9 combines with J gene TRBJ2-5, with D possibly being TRBD1 or TRBD2 (6 bases each). The CDR3 is 17 amino acids. V lost 1 base and J lost 1, with 17 bases in between. Germline lookup yields CDR1 SGDLS and CDR2 YYNGEE. The CDR3 bases are TGTGCCAGCAGCGTATCTGGGGGGCAGGGGCCCCAAGAGACCCAGTACTTC. It codes for CASSVSGGQGPQETQYF.

For this clonotype: A much larger clone is a single base away; this may be a read error. This chain joins TRBV19 and TRBJ2-7; 9 bases fit TRBD1. This CDR3 contains 14 residues. Per the germline V gene, CDR1 is LNHDA and CDR2 is SQIVND (reference sequence). The chain's CDR3 is CASTLTGGTYEQNF. The CDR3, as DNA: TGTGCCAGTACTCTGACAGGGGGTACCTACGAGCAGAACTTC.

This clonotype was observed many times. The V gene is TRBV3-1, the J gene TRBJ1-6; D is unresolved. Germline V gives CDR1 LGHDT, CDR2 YNNKEL (reference sequence). V was cut by 4 bases and J by 8 bases, with 12 bases left in between. The CDR3 spans 14 residues. This CDR3 reads CASSPSNGDSPLHF. CDR3 DNA: TGTGCCAGCAGCCCCTCCAACGGGGATTCACCCCTCCACTTT.

This clonotype occurred a few times. The V call is TRBV10-3, the J call TRBJ2-7; TRBD1 agrees at 9 bases. The length of the CDR3 is 14 residues. Looked up from germline, CDR1 is ENHRY and CDR2 is SYGVKD. With V trimmed by 4 bases and J by 5 bases, 6 bases remained unmatched. The CDR3 region has the DNA TGTGCCATCAGTGCGGGACAGGGAGCCAACGAGCAGTACTTC. Translation: CAISAGQGANEQYF.

This clonotype has ten or more counts. The V gene is TRBV20-1, the J gene TRBJ2-3, with D unresolved. This CDR3 has 12 residues. Looked up from germline, CDR1 is DFQATT and CDR2 is SNEGSKA (reference sequence). V was clipped by 3 bases and J by 6 bases, with 10 bases between them. Here the CDR3 reads CSASLVMDTQYF. The CDR3, as DNA: TGCAGTGCTAGCCTGGTGATGGATACGCAGTATTTT.

This clonotype was seen ten or more times. The chain uses TRBV20-1 and TRBJ2-7, with D maybe TRBD2 (6 bases). There are 14 residues in the CDR3. Trimming shortened V by 4 bases and J by 2 bases, and 15 bases separated the two germline ends. Per the germline V gene, CDR1 is DFQATT and CDR2 is SNEGSKA (reference sequence). The DNA for the CDR3 is TGCAGTGCTATGATCAAGGGACTTACCTACGAGCAGTACTTC. It yields the protein CSAMIKGLTYEQYF.

This clonotype was observed a few times. The chain recombines TRBV5-6 with TRBJ2-3; D unresolved. The V and J ends lost 3 bases and 6 bases respectively, with 11 bases between them. This CDR3 contains 13 residues. CDR1 SGHDT and CDR2 YYEEEE come from the germline V gene. CDR3 sequence: CASSSSPRDTQYF. Here the CDR3 DNA reads TGTGCCAGCAGCTCCAGCCCCCGGGATACGCAGTATTTT.

In its sample, this clonotype was seen many times. This chain connects TRBV11-3 to TRBJ2-3, with 14 bases identical to TRBD2. After removal of 4 bases from V and 4 bases from J, the junction contained 7 bases not matched to a gene. The CDR3 covers 17 residues. Germline V lookup: CDR1 SGHNT, CDR2 YENEEA. This CDR3 is CASSSGTSGGQADTQYF. CDR3 coding DNA: TGTGCCAGCAGCTCGGGGACTAGCGGGGGTCAGGCAGATACGCAGTATTTT.

At least ten counts were recorded for this clonotype. The chain links TRBV7-2 to TRBJ1-2, with 12 bases matching TRBD1. The CDR3 has 14 residues. J lost 8 bases, V lost 4 bases, and 5 bases had no gene match. In germline, CDR1 is SGHTA, CDR2 FQGNSA. The CDR3 DNA sequence: TGTGCCAGCAGCTCGGGACAGGGGGCGACGGGCTACACCTTC. It yields the protein CASSSGQGATGYTF.

The chain employs TRBV9 and TRBJ1-6; TRBD1 matches at 9 bases. The CDR3 runs to 16 residues. Germline trimming cut 3 bases from V and 9 bases from J; bases unmatched to any gene: 10. Germline V gene lookup returns CDR1 SGDLS and CDR2 YYNGEE. CDR3 coding DNA: TGTGCCAGCAGCGCCCGAACAGGGGGCAGATCTTCACCCCTCCACTTT. Its translation: CASSARTGGRSSPLHF.

The rearrangement uses TRBV7-9 and TRBJ1-2, with 9 bases identical to TRBD1. The germline gives CDR1 SEHNR, CDR2 FQNEAQ (reference sequence). The V segment lost 3 bases and the J segment 2 bases; nucleotides outside the gene matches: 10. The CDR3 is made up of 17 amino acids. CDR3 loop: CASSLEELQGANYGYTF. CDR3 sequence (DNA): TGTGCCAGCAGCTTGGAGGAACTACAGGGGGCAAACTATGGCTACACCTTC. Drawing the rest from reference TRBV7-9 and TRBJ1-2, the complete variable domain is DTGVSQNPRHKITKRGQNVTFRCDPISEHNRLYWYRQTLGQGPEFLTYFQNEAQLEKSRLLSDRFSAERPKGSFSTLEIQRTEQGDSAMYLCASSLEELQGANYGYTFGSGTRLTVV.

The chain is built from TRBV7-2 and TRBJ1-1; D is undetermined. Germline values: CDR1 SGHTA, CDR2 FQGNSA. This CDR3 has 13 amino acids. V lost 2 bases to trimming and J lost 0 bases, with 4 bases between them. The DNA of the CDR3 is TGTGCCAGCAGCTTACAGATGAACACTGAAGCTTTCTTT. As protein: CASSLQMNTEAFF.

This clonotype has ten or more counts. The chain combines TRBV5-1 with TRBJ2-5; 9 bases are shared with TRBD2. Germline CDR1 is SGHRS and CDR2 is YFSETQ. CDR3 length: 14 residues. With V trimmed by 4 bases and J by 2 bases, 3 bases remained unmatched. The CDR3 coding sequence is TGCGCCAGCAGCCTGACTAGCGGACAAGAGACCCAGTACTTC. Protein sequence: CASSLTSGQETQYF.

V usage is TRBV7-2 and J usage is TRBJ2-3; TRBD2 is a possible D gene (5 bases). Germline CDR1 reads SGHTA; CDR2 reads FQGNSA. There are 11 residues in the CDR3. V shed 4 bases and J shed 7 bases, with 6 bases lying between them. CDR3 residues: CASSSGNTQYF. As DNA, the CDR3 is TGTGCCAGCAGCTCGGGGAATACGCAGTATTTT.

Only a few counts were recorded for this clonotype. The chain couples TRBV7-9 to TRBJ2-1; 11 bases agree with TRBD2. The CDR3 covers 16 residues. CDR1 is SEHNR and CDR2 is FQNEAQ in the germline V gene (reference sequence). V lost 3 bases and J lost 3; bases outside the gene matches: 4. CDR3 region: CASSLVGTSGYNEQFF. The CDR3 region has the DNA TGTGCCAGCAGCTTGGTTGGGACTAGCGGCTACAATGAGCAGTTCTTC. Using reference TRBV7-9 and TRBJ2-1 for the parts outside the CDR3, the full variable domain is DTGVSQNPRHKITKRGQNVTFRCDPISEHNRLYWYRQTLGQGPEFLTYFQNEAQLEKSRLLSDRFSAERPKGSFSTLEIQRTEQGDSAMYLCASSLVGTSGYNEQFFGPGTRLTVL.

This clonotype was detected many times. This chain uses TRBV7-9 with TRBJ2-5; no firm D call. Germline CDR1 is SEHNR and CDR2 is FQNEAQ (reference sequence). Trimming left V 6 bases short and J 3 bases short, with 8 bases between. This CDR3 is built from 12 residues. CDR3 sequence (DNA): TGTGCCAGCAGACGAGAGGAAGAGACCCAGTACTTC. It encodes CASRREEETQYF.